The 10 T cell receptor beta chains below were found in one sample sequenced in a study of cytomegalovirus exposure and HLA in healthy donors. Some clones are missing from TCRdb's copy, which holds only in-frame ones; the method was immunoSEQ multiplex PCR. This sample has some 170,000 clones, with about 96% found just once. Sample: PBMCs. The receptor source for this set is a woman aged 18-29 years in good health and CMV-seronegative.

The V call is TRBV15, the J call TRBJ2-7; 10 nucleotides line up with TRBD1. Germline CDR1 and CDR2: LNHNV and YYDKDF (reference sequence). V lost 3 bases and J lost 4; bases outside the gene matches: 6. The CDR3 runs 15 residues. The CDR3 DNA sequence: TGTGCCACCAGCAGTCCCGGACAGGGGGGATACGAGCAGTACTTC. It translates to CATSSPGQGGYEQYF. Filled out from reference TRBV15 and TRBJ2-7, the complete variable domain reads DAMVIQNPRYQVTQFGKPVTLSCSQTLNHNVMYWYQQKSSQAPKLLFHYYDKDFNNEADTPDNFQSRRPNTSFCFLDIRSPGLGDTAMYLCATSSPGQGGYEQYFGPGTRLTVT.

V gene TRBV29-1 combines with J gene TRBJ2-7; possibly TRBD1 for D (6 bases). The V gene lost 5 bases and the J gene lost 0 bases, with 20 bases spanning the gap. Germline V gene lookup returns CDR1 SQVTM and CDR2 ANQGSEA. The CDR3 loop spans 16 amino acids. CDR3 loop: CSVHATGSLSSYEQYF. The CDR3 bases are TGCAGCGTTCACGCAACAGGGTCCCTATCCTCCTACGAGCAGTACTTC.

V usage is TRBV9 and J usage is TRBJ2-1; 14 bases agree with TRBD2. Germline CDR1 and CDR2: SGDLS and YYNGEE. The J segment lost 1 base and the V segment lost 0 bases, leaving 6 bases of the junction unmatched. CDR3 size: 19 residues. CDR3 coding DNA: TGTGCCAGCAGCGTAGAGGGACTAGCGGGGGTTCTTTCCTACAATGAGCAGTTCTTC. Protein product: CASSVEGLAGVLSYNEQFF.

J is TRBJ2-2 and V is TRBV1; the DNA was not used to check the table's D call, TRBD2. TRBV1 is shown as a pseudogene. There are 18 residues in the CDR3. Here the CDR3 DNA reads TGCACCAGCAGCCAGGAGGGACTAGCGGGGGGTAACACCGGGGAGCTGTTTTTT. Translation gives CTSSQEGLAGGNTGELFF.

About this clone itself: This same CDR3 is encoded by further DNA sequences in the sample. The chain combines TRBV7-9 with TRBJ1-6, with 8 bases fitting TRBD1. This CDR3 has 14 residues. The trim removed 5 bases at V and 5 bases at J, leaving 2 bases unmatched. Germline V gene lookup returns CDR1 SEHNR and CDR2 FQNEAQ (reference sequence). CDR3 coding DNA: TGTGCCAGCAGCCTGACAGGGGATAATTCACCCCTCCACTTT. The encoded protein is CASSLTGDNSPLHF.

The chain couples TRBV7-9 to TRBJ2-7; the match to TRBD1 covers 8 bases. The CDR3 sequence is 18 residues long. The ends lost 0 bases at V and 0 bases at J; junction bases unmatched: 10. Germline values: CDR1 SEHNR, CDR2 FQNEAQ (reference sequence). The CDR3 DNA follows: TGTGCCAGCAGCTTAGCGCCTCTTGGGACAGGCCTCTCCTACGAGCAGTACTTC. Translated, it gives CASSLAPLGTGLSYEQYF.

This chain uses TRBV5-6 with TRBJ1-6; 8 bases are shared with TRBD1. The CDR3 extends over 17 amino acids. CDR1 and CDR2 (germline): SGHDT, YYEEEE. After removal of 0 bases from V and 8 bases from J, the junction contained 10 bases not matched to a gene. The CDR3 coding sequence is TGTGCCAGCAGCTTGGCTTGGTCCGACAGGGGTTATTCACCCCTCCACTTT. Its protein is CASSLAWSDRGYSPLHF.

This sequence joins TRBV7-9 and TRBJ2-1; D possibly corresponds to TRBD1 (5 bases). V gave up 5 bases and J gave up 7 bases, with 18 bases separating them. The V gene's germline CDR1 is SEHNR and CDR2 FQNEAQ (reference sequence). This CDR3 spans 15 amino acids. In nucleotides, the CDR3 is TGTGCCAGCAGCCTAATTAGGGGCCGCGGTAATGAGCAGTTCTTC. This gives the protein CASSLIRGRGNEQFF. The full variable domain, rest sourced from reference TRBV7-9 and TRBJ2-1, is DTGVSQNPRHKITKRGQNVTFRCDPISEHNRLYWYRQTLGQGPEFLTYFQNEAQLEKSRLLSDRFSAERPKGSFSTLEIQRTEQGDSAMYLCASSLIRGRGNEQFFGPGTRLTVL.

The V and J genes are TRBV19 and TRBJ2-1; 9 bases fit TRBD2. Germline values: CDR1 LNHDA, CDR2 SQIVND (reference sequence). The CDR3 contains 15 residues. The junction had 2 bases not matched to a gene; V was cut back by 1 base and J by 4 bases. The CDR3 DNA sequence: TGTGCCAGTAGTATAGGGACTAGCGCGTACAATGAGCAGTTCTTC. It specifies CASSIGTSAYNEQFF.

This rearrangement joins TRBV7-9 to TRBJ1-2; D may be TRBD1 (6 bases). The CDR3 runs 15 residues. Trimming removed 6 bases from V and 7 bases from J, with 21 bases in between. Germline CDR1 SEHNR, CDR2 FQNEAQ (reference sequence). The CDR3 is CASRPRWDNTPGYTF. The DNA of the CDR3 is TGTGCCAGCAGGCCGAGGTGGGACAACACGCCTGGCTACACCTTC.